This T cell receptor (beta chain) emerged from a study of blood T cell repertoires in COVID-19. Study-level background: Sites across the United States, Italy and Spain contributed samples from acute and convalescent COVID-19. Nucleic acid was either cDNA or gDNA, and it came from T cells, B-cell-depleted T cells, or PBMCs.

In the original processing: Cell counts per sample came from amplifying reference gene primers. Clones were read by immunoSEQ multiplex PCR, and TCRdb kept only the in-frame ones, dropping some. V, J and clone size are those of that table, while D and trimming were read from the DNA. Of about 160,000 clones in the sample, 92% were seen once. Patients from Seattle were sampled longitudinally, starting during active infection. The material sequenced was peripheral blood. The clonotype was recovered from a man aged 25 to 40 with COVID-19, enrolled during active disease.

The CDR3 here is CASSQDGGGYTF. DNA of the CDR3: TGTGCCAGCAGCCAAGACGGGGGGGGCTACACCTTC. The chain links TRBV3-1 (or the pseudogene TRBV3-2) to TRBJ1-2, with a possible D match to TRBD1 (5 bases). Per germline, CDR1 LGHDT and CDR2 YNNKEL (reference sequence). Trimming shortened V by 0 bases and J by 8 bases, and 7 bases separated the two germline ends. The CDR3 loop spans 12 amino acids.